The 21 T cell receptor beta chains presented below share a single source sample, sequenced in a study of T cell repertoires in cytomegalovirus infection. TCRdb used MiXCR to reprocess the reads, holding one entry per CDR3 protein. The sample has about 920,000 distinct CDR3 sequences; approximately 30% are singletons. These receptors' targets are unknown. This sample comprised cultured CD8+ T cells from PBMCs, obtained from culture after CMV antigen stimulation. These receptors all stem from a human donor in good health (CMV status not recorded). Some clones in this sample may be carry-over from other donors' samples.

The chain combines TRBV19 with TRBJ2-7; D perhaps matches TRBD2 (5 bases). Trimming took 2 bases from V and 0 from J, leaving 8 bases between them. Germline V CDR1 and CDR2: LNHDA, SQIVND (reference sequence). The CDR3 spans 14 residues. CDR3 DNA: TGTGCCAGTAGTATAATAGGGAGCTCCTACGAGCAGTACTTC. It yields the protein CASSIIGSSYEQYF. The variable domain in full, completed from reference TRBV19 and TRBJ2-7, reads DGGITQSPKYLFRKEGQNVTLSCEQNLNHDAMYWYRQDPGQGLRLIYYSQIVNDFQKGDIAEGYSVSREKKESFPLTVTSAQKNPTAFYLCASSIIGSSYEQYFGPGTRLTVT.

This clonotype is a singleton in its sample. This may arise from a read error, as a much more abundant clone is one base away. The V gene is TRBV7-8, the J gene TRBJ2-1, with 15 bases identical to TRBD2. The germline V gene encodes CDR1 SGHVS and CDR2 FQNEAQ. The CDR3 runs 16 residues. The CDR3 coding sequence is TGTGTCAGCAGCCCCGGGACTAGCGGGGGGAGCAATGAGCAGTTCTTC. This gives the protein CVSSPGTSGGSNEQFF.

The chain joins TRBV6-5 to TRBJ1-1; D remains unclear. V gave up 0 bases and J gave up 0 bases, with 8 bases separating them. Germline V gene data show CDR1 as MNHEY and CDR2 as SVGAGI. This CDR3 region has 15 residues. The chain's CDR3 is CASSYSEELNTEAFF. DNA for the CDR3: TGTGCCAGCAGTTACTCCGAGGAGTTGAACACTGAAGCTTTCTTT.

CDR3 coding DNA: TGCAGTGCTTCGAAGGAGACCAGGGGTGCCTTTGCCAAAAACATTCAGTACTTC. Protein sequence: CSASKETRGAFAKNIQYF. The gene calls are TRBV20-1 and TRBJ2-4, with D tentatively TRBD1 (6 bases). The V end lost 5 bases, the J end lost 1 base, and 24 bases lay between the germline ends. Per germline, CDR1 DFQATT and CDR2 SNEGSKA (reference sequence). The CDR3 contains 18 residues.

In this sample, this clonotype turned up a few times. The chain employs TRBV14 and TRBJ1-2, with D possibly matching TRBD1 (5 bases). V was pared by 5 bases and J by 4 bases, with 11 bases between. This CDR3 comprises 13 residues. Germline-derived CDR1 and CDR2 are SGHDN and FVKESK. The CDR3 reads CASSDRDFYGYTF. CDR3 DNA sequence: TGTGCCAGCAGCGACCGGGACTTCTATGGCTACACCTTC.

The chain employs TRBV7-9 and TRBJ2-1; tentative D call: TRBD1 (7 bases). Germline V gives CDR1 SEHNR, CDR2 FQNEAQ (reference sequence). The CDR3 runs to 14 residues. Trimming removed 5 bases from V and 7 bases from J, with 15 bases in between. CDR3 sequence (DNA): TGTGCCAGCAGCCCACCAGGGGGGCGGAATGAGCAGTTCTTC. Its protein product is CASSPPGGRNEQFF.

V and J are TRBV6-6 and TRBJ1-3; D not resolved. The germline V gene encodes CDR1 MNHNY and CDR2 SVGAGI (reference sequence). The CDR3 extends over 14 amino acids. V lost 7 bases and J lost 0, with 10 bases in between. In DNA form, the CDR3 reads TGTGCCAGCAATAAGAAGAGCTCTGGAAACACCATATATTTT. The encoded protein is CASNKKSSGNTIYF.

This sequence joins TRBV9 and TRBJ2-2; no clear D. Germline V gene sequence: CDR1 SGDLS, CDR2 YYNGEE. This CDR3 contains 17 residues. The V gene lost 1 base and the J gene lost 0 bases, with 13 bases spanning the gap. The CDR3 region is CASSVKKGHPNTGELFF. CDR3 bases: TGTGCCAGCAGCGTAAAGAAGGGCCATCCGAACACCGGGGAGCTGTTTTTT.

V is TRBV20-1 and J is TRBJ2-1; 11 bases are shared with TRBD2. The trim removed 6 bases at V and 0 bases at J, leaving 13 bases unmatched. The CDR3 has 18 residues. Germline V gene lookup returns CDR1 DFQATT and CDR2 SNEGSKA (reference sequence). CDR3 coding DNA: TGCAGTGCGCCAAGACCTAGCGGGGGGCTAAGCTCCTACAATGAGCAGTTCTTC. Translated: CSAPRPSGGLSSYNEQFF.

The V call is TRBV27, the J call TRBJ1-3, with unresolved D. CDR3 length: 15 amino acids. The V gene's germline CDR1 is MNHEY and CDR2 SMNVEV (reference sequence). With 6 bases removed from V and 0 bases from J, the gap between germline ends came to 12 bases. This CDR3 is CASSQAASSGNTIYF. CDR3 DNA sequence: TGTGCCAGCAGCCAGGCGGCCAGCTCTGGAAACACCATATATTTT.

The chain combines TRBV6-1 with TRBJ1-2; maybe TRBD1 (6 bases). Germline lookup yields CDR1 MNHNS and CDR2 SASEGT. The length of the CDR3 is 16 residues. V shed 1 base and J shed 0 bases, with 12 bases lying between them. CDR3 nucleotide sequence: TGTGCCAGCAGTGAAGTTGGACAGCTAGCTAACTATGGCTACACCTTC. Translated, it gives CASSEVGQLANYGYTF.

The V call is TRBV4-1, the J call TRBJ2-2; D is ambiguous. The CDR3 extends over 14 amino acids. V lost 1 base and J lost 6, with 9 bases in between. Germline assignment: CDR1 MGHRA and CDR2 YSYEKL. This CDR3 is CASSQGVDPGELFF. The CDR3 region has the DNA TGCGCCAGCAGCCAAGGTGTGGACCCCGGGGAGCTGTTTTTT.

This clonotype was observed at least ten times. CDR3 sequence reads: CASSPRGGYEQYF. CDR3 bases: TGTGCCAGCAGTCCCAGGGGGGGATACGAGCAGTACTTC. The chain links TRBV7-6 to TRBJ2-7; TRBD1 or TRBD2 may be the D gene (7 bases each). V was shortened by 6 bases and J by 4 bases, with 13 bases between the two germline ends. This CDR3 contains 13 residues. CDR1 and CDR2 (germline): SGHVS, FNYEAQ.

CDR3 in amino acids: CSEELSGGGNEKLFF. CDR3 in DNA: TGCAGCGAGGAACTATCAGGAGGGGGTAATGAAAAACTGTTTTTT. The chain combines TRBV29-1 with TRBJ1-4, with D tentatively TRBD1 (6 bases). Trimming removed 7 bases from V and 4 bases from J, with 19 bases in between. Germline assignment: CDR1 SQVTM and CDR2 ANQGSEA. The CDR3 has 15 residues.

The chain is built from TRBV12-3 or TRBV12-4 and TRBJ1-2; D remains ambiguous. The CDR3 sequence is 15 residues long. With 1 base removed from V and 4 bases from J, the gap between germline ends came to 13 bases. CDR3 nucleotide sequence: TGTGCCAGCAGTTTAGACGAGCGCTTGGGCTATGGCTACACCTTC. Its translation: CASSLDERLGYGYTF.

The CDR3 spells CASSQAWGARETQYF. As DNA, the CDR3 is TGTGCCAGCAGCCAGGCGTGGGGGGCGAGAGAGACCCAGTACTTC. The V and J genes are TRBV7-6 and TRBJ2-5; D might be TRBD1 or TRBD2, each matching 6 bases. V lost 5 bases to trimming and J lost 4 bases, with 17 bases between them. The CDR3 has 15 residues. Germline V gene sequence: CDR1 SGHVS, CDR2 FNYEAQ.

This clonotype was detected ten times or more. The chain combines TRBV7-6 with TRBJ2-7; D possibly corresponds to TRBD1 (5 bases). V lost 5 bases to trimming and J lost 4 bases, with 15 bases between them. The CDR3 runs 14 residues. The germline gives CDR1 SGHVS, CDR2 FNYEAQ. In DNA, the CDR3 is TGTGCCAGCAGCACCGGAAGGGGATTATACGAGCAGTACTTC. It encodes CASSTGRGLYEQYF. Based on the CDR3 plus reference TRBV7-6 and TRBJ2-7, the full variable domain is GAGVSQSPRYKVTKRGQDVALRCDPISGHVSLYWYRQALGQGPEFLTYFNYEAQQDKSGLPNDRFSAERPEGSISTLTIQRTEQRDSAMYRCASSTGRGLYEQYFGPGTRLTVT.

The chain recombines TRBV27 with TRBJ1-6; D not resolved. Germline-derived CDR1 and CDR2 are MNHEY and SMNVEV (reference sequence). The CDR3 contains 15 residues. With 2 bases removed from V and 6 bases from J, the gap between germline ends came to 11 bases. This CDR3 is CASSLGSLINSPLHF. For the CDR3, the DNA is TGTGCCAGCAGTTTAGGATCGCTGATTAATTCACCCCTCCACTTT.

J is TRBJ2-5 and V is TRBV7-2; 11 nucleotides match TRBD2. V was pared by 2 bases and J by 5 bases, with 13 bases of the junction left unmatched. Looked up from germline, CDR1 is SGHTA and CDR2 is FQGNSA. The CDR3 runs to 18 residues. The CDR3 region is CASSLRELAGGSGETQYF. DNA of the CDR3: TGTGCCAGCAGCTTAAGGGAGCTAGCGGGGGGCTCAGGGGAGACCCAGTACTTC.

The chain employs TRBV6-4 and TRBJ2-3; D is unclear. This CDR3 has 16 amino acids. Looked up from germline, CDR1 is MRHNA and CDR2 is SNTAGT. V was pared by 3 bases and J by 2 bases, with 15 bases between. The CDR3 DNA follows: TGTGCCAGCAGTGAAGGAACCGGGTCCTCCACAGATACGCAGTATTTT. It translates to CASSEGTGSSTDTQYF.

V and J are TRBV4-1 and TRBJ2-3, with a tentative D call TRBD2 (6 bases). Germline V gene data show CDR1 as MGHRA and CDR2 as YSYEKL. The CDR3 is 17 amino acids. V dropped 0 bases and J dropped 2 bases, with 15 bases sitting between them. This chain's CDR3 is CASSQDPRGVTTDTQYF. In DNA, the CDR3 is TGCGCCAGCAGCCAAGATCCGCGCGGGGTTACCACAGATACGCAGTATTTT.